The 22 T cell receptor beta chains below all came from one sample that was sequenced in a study of CD8 T cells in Susac syndrome (dated by TCRdb to between 2019 and 2020). The library was built by means of the immunoSEQ multiplex PCR assay. RNA was extracted using the RNeasy kit, and roughly 0.45 to 1 ug of the RNA was reverse transcribed with random hexamers. The public reads were reprocessed in TCRdb via fastp at Q25 and MiXCR, keeping in-frame beta chains. Entries are consolidated by CDR3 protein sequence, retaining the most common genes and DNA. The sample table lists some 260,000 distinct CDR3 sequences, approximately 85% of them with a count of one. The top ten clonotypes cover over 0.1% of the sample. The sample was CD8+ T cells from PBMCs. These receptor sequences come from a human donor with multiple sclerosis.

The chain links TRBV6-5 to TRBJ1-2; D unresolved. Trimming cost V 0 bases and J 8 bases, with 10 bases left between them. The V gene's germline CDR1 is MNHEY and CDR2 SVGAGI. The CDR3 runs 13 residues. DNA for the CDR3: TGTGCCAGCAGTTACTCGGAAGGTCTGGGCTACACCTTC. It specifies CASSYSEGLGYTF.

The chain uses TRBV5-5 and TRBJ2-3; unclear D gene. The germline CDR1 and CDR2 sequences are SGHKS and YYEKEE (reference sequence). V lost 0 bases and J lost 2, with 4 bases in between. The CDR3 is 13 residues long. The CDR3 nucleotides read TGTGCCAGCAGCTTGGACCACACAGATACGCAGTATTTT. Its translation: CASSLDHTDTQYF.

V usage is TRBV27 and J usage is TRBJ1-6, with a possible D match to TRBD1 (6 bases). Germline V gene lookup returns CDR1 MNHEY and CDR2 SMNVEV (reference sequence). The CDR3 contains 16 residues. V gave up 5 bases and J gave up 5 bases, with 16 bases separating them. CDR3 in amino acids: CASSPEWTADNSPLHF. The CDR3 bases are TGTGCCAGCAGTCCAGAGTGGACAGCGGATAATTCACCCCTCCACTTT.

The chain couples TRBV4-2 to TRBJ2-1, with 7 nucleotides matching TRBD1. The CDR3 loop spans 18 amino acids. Losses at the gene ends were 5 bases for V and 8 bases for J; bases not matched to a gene: 21. The germline V gene encodes CDR1 LGHNA and CDR2 YNFKEQ. The CDR3 loop is CASSVDPGTEKGGDEQFF. The DNA of the CDR3 is TGTGCCAGCAGCGTCGATCCCGGGACAGAGAAAGGTGGCGATGAGCAGTTCTTC.

The chain joins TRBV9 to TRBJ2-1; a weak D match, TRBD2 (6 bases). There are 16 residues in the CDR3. V lost 0 bases and J lost 6, with 16 bases in between. Germline assignment: CDR1 SGDLS and CDR2 YYNGEE. In DNA, the CDR3 is TGTGCCAGCAGCGTAGACGGGGACGGGACTTTCAATGAGCAGTTCTTC. Its translation: CASSVDGDGTFNEQFF.

This clonotype has a handful of counts. This sequence joins TRBV6-1 and TRBJ2-3; TRBD1 aligns across 9 bases. V gave up 6 bases and J gave up 2 bases; unmatched junction bases: 9. CDR3 size: 16 residues. Germline lookup yields CDR1 MNHNS and CDR2 SASEGT. CDR3 region: CASSTTGGKITDTQYF. The CDR3 region has the DNA TGTGCCAGCAGCACGACAGGGGGAAAGATCACAGATACGCAGTATTTT.

V usage is TRBV9 and J usage is TRBJ2-7; 8 nucleotides line up with TRBD2. With 3 bases clipped from V and 4 bases from J, the junction kept 9 bases outside the gene matches. Germline V gives CDR1 SGDLS, CDR2 YYNGEE. CDR3 length: 15 residues. In DNA, the CDR3 is TGTGCCAGCAGCGCCGCAGCGGGAGCCTTATACGAGCAGTACTTC. Protein sequence: CASSAAAGALYEQYF.

The chain couples TRBV9 to TRBJ2-2, with D unclear. With 4 bases removed from V and 9 bases from J, the gap between germline ends came to 7 bases. Germline CDR1 is SGDLS and CDR2 is YYNGEE. The CDR3 runs to 11 residues. The CDR3 nucleotides are TGTGCCAGCAGCTCAGACAGGGAGCTGTTTTTT. This translates into CASSSDRELFF.

The J gene is TRBJ2-7, the V gene TRBV27, with 8 bases matching TRBD2. CDR3 size: 17 residues. Per the germline V gene, CDR1 is MNHEY and CDR2 is SMNVEV (reference sequence). Losses at the gene ends were 3 bases for V and 3 bases for J; bases not matched to a gene: 13. CDR3: CASSFSAGEYGHYEQYF. The CDR3, as DNA: TGTGCCAGCAGTTTCTCAGCGGGAGAGTACGGGCACTACGAGCAGTACTTC.

In this sample, this clonotype turned up a few times. The chain carries TRBV13 and TRBJ2-7; D ambiguous. Germline V gives CDR1 PRHDT, CDR2 FYEKMQ (reference sequence). This CDR3 is built from 13 residues. Trimming removed 3 bases at V and 2 bases at J, with 8 bases between. CDR3 amino acids: CASSFSSPYEQYF. CDR3 in DNA: TGTGCCAGCAGCTTTTCCAGCCCCTACGAGCAGTACTTC.

This clonotype was seen just once. The CDR3 DNA is TGTGCCTGGAGTTCAGGGGAGGATGGGGCAGATACGCAGTATTTT. Translation: CAWSSGEDGADTQYF. This chain connects TRBV30 to TRBJ2-3; D assignment may be TRBD1 or TRBD2 (6 bases each). The V gene's germline CDR1 is GTSNPN and CDR2 SVGIG (reference sequence). V lost 2 bases and J 4 bases, leaving 16 bases between the germline ends. The CDR3 totals 15 residues.

The chain links TRBV13 to TRBJ2-2; no firm D call. This CDR3 comprises 13 residues. Trimming took off 3 bases at V and 6 bases at J, with 8 bases between the two ends. Germline loops: CDR1 PRHDT, CDR2 FYEKMQ (reference sequence). CDR3 amino acids: CASSFGYPGELFF. The CDR3 coding sequence is TGTGCCAGCAGCTTTGGCTACCCCGGGGAGCTGTTTTTT. Full variable domain (rest looked up from reference TRBV13 and TRBJ2-2): AAGVIQSPRHLIKEKRETATLKCYPIPRHDTVYWYQQGPGQDPQFLISFYEKMQSDKGSIPDRFSAQQFSDYHSELNMSSLELGDSALYFCASSFGYPGELFFGEGSRLTVL.

The chain is built from TRBV30 and TRBJ2-2, with D tentatively TRBD1 or TRBD2 (6 bases each). CDR3 length: 15 residues. Trimming shortened V by 8 bases and J by 1 base, and 17 bases separated the two germline ends. The V gene's germline CDR1 is GTSNPN and CDR2 SVGIG (reference sequence). CDR3 sequence reads: CAGGTGAGNTGELFF. The CDR3 DNA reads as TGTGCCGGGGGGACGGGGGCTGGGAACACCGGGGAGCTGTTTTTT. The whole variable domain, remainder taken from reference TRBV30 and TRBJ2-2, is SQTIHQWPATLVQPVGSPLSLECTVEGTSNPNLYWYRQAAGRGLQLLFYSVGIGQISSEVPQNLSASRPQDRQFILSSKKLLLSDSGFYLCAGGTGAGNTGELFFGEGSRLTVL.

V usage is TRBV27 and J usage is TRBJ1-1, with D perhaps TRBD1 (6 bases). From germline, CDR1 is MNHEY and CDR2 SMNVEV (reference sequence). The CDR3 is 11 residues long. The ends were cut back, 6 bases at V and 13 bases at J, with 15 bases in the middle. The CDR3 coding sequence is TGTGCCAGCAGATCCACCGGGACAATTTTCTTT. Translated: CASRSTGTIFF.

The chain employs TRBV3-1 and TRBJ2-3; D might be TRBD2 (6 bases). V dropped 0 bases and J dropped 0 bases, with 7 bases sitting between them. The length of the CDR3 is 15 residues. The V gene's germline CDR1 is LGHDT and CDR2 YNNKEL (reference sequence). CDR3 in DNA: TGTGCCAGCAGCCAAGAGCTAGCGAGCACAGATACGCAGTATTTT. This sequence encodes CASSQELASTDTQYF.

The chain employs TRBV7-9 and TRBJ2-1; 9 bases are a match to TRBD2. From germline, CDR1 is SEHNR and CDR2 FQNEAQ (reference sequence). J lost 8 bases, V lost 5 bases, and 10 bases had no gene match. The CDR3 has 15 amino acids. CDR3 bases: TGTGCCAGCAGCCCATTGCTAGCGGGGTTCGATGAGCAGTTCTTC. It yields the protein CASSPLLAGFDEQFF.

In its sample, this clonotype was seen a few times. The rearrangement uses TRBV7-3 and TRBJ2-2; 7 positions agree with TRBD2. After removal of 1 base from V and 3 bases from J, the junction contained 11 bases not matched to a gene. The CDR3 extends over 18 amino acids. The germline gives CDR1 SGHTA, CDR2 FQGTGA. CDR3 region: CASSLKGPTAGDTGELFF. In DNA, the CDR3 is TGTGCCAGCAGCTTAAAGGGCCCCACTGCGGGAGACACCGGGGAGCTGTTTTTT.

This rearrangement joins TRBV25-1 to TRBJ2-1; the D gene is possibly TRBD2 (5 bases). CDR1 and CDR2 (germline): MGHDK, SYGVNS. The CDR3 runs 16 residues. Trimming left V 3 bases short and J 2 bases short, with 14 bases between. The CDR3 reads CASSDKAGWTYNEQFF. CDR3 nucleotides: TGTGCCAGCAGTGATAAGGCGGGCTGGACCTACAATGAGCAGTTCTTC.

The chain carries TRBV15 and TRBJ2-3; TRBD1 might be the D (5 bases). The germline V gene encodes CDR1 LNHNV and CDR2 YYDKDF (reference sequence). The CDR3 extends over 16 amino acids. The V and J ends lost 3 bases and 4 bases respectively, with 17 bases between them. In DNA, the CDR3 is TGTGCCACCAGCAGTTTTACGGACACAAAGGCAGATACGCAGTATTTT. Amino acids: CATSSFTDTKADTQYF.

The chain is built from TRBV5-5 and TRBJ2-3, with D uncertain. Germline V gene sequence: CDR1 SGHKS, CDR2 YYEKEE (reference sequence). The V end was cut by 5 bases, the J end by 7 bases, with 11 bases between. The CDR3 sequence is 12 residues long. The CDR3 loop reads CASRLLVYTQYF. CDR3 DNA sequence: TGTGCCAGCAGGTTGCTGGTGTATACGCAGTATTTT.

This chain connects TRBV7-9 to TRBJ2-2; D is unresolved. The V end lost 1 base, the J end lost 4 bases, and 7 bases lay between the germline ends. Germline CDR1 reads SEHNR; CDR2 reads FQNEAQ (reference sequence). The CDR3 runs 14 residues. The DNA for the CDR3 is TGTGCCAGCAGCTTAGTACGGCCCACCGGGGAGCTGTTTTTT. It is translated as CASSLVRPTGELFF. Drawing the rest from reference TRBV7-9 and TRBJ2-2, the complete variable domain is DTGVSQNPRHKITKRGQNVTFRCDPISEHNRLYWYRQTLGQGPEFLTYFQNEAQLEKSRLLSDRFSAERPKGSFSTLEIQRTEQGDSAMYLCASSLVRPTGELFFGEGSRLTVL.

The CDR3 sequence: CASSSPTESSYNEQFF. CDR3 in DNA: TGTGCCAGCAGTTCCCCGACAGAAAGCTCCTACAATGAGCAGTTCTTC. V is TRBV28 and J is TRBJ2-1, with D possibly TRBD1 on 5 matching bases. There are 16 residues in the CDR3. Germline assignment: CDR1 MDHEN and CDR2 SYDVKM. Trimming removed 4 bases from V and 0 bases from J, with 13 bases in between.